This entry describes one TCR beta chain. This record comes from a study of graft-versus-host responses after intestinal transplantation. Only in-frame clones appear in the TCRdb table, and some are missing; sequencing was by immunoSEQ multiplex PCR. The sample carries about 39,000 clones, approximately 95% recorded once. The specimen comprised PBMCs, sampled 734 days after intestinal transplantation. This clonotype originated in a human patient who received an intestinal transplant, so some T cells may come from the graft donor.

In nucleotides, the CDR3 is TGTGCCAGCAGCTTAGGTAGCGGGGCCGCGGGGGAGCAGTTCTTC. Translated, it gives CASSLGSGAAGEQFF. The V call is TRBV11-2, the J call TRBJ2-1, with 8 nucleotides matching TRBD2. The CDR3 is made up of 15 amino acids. Germline V CDR1 and CDR2: SGHAT, FQNNGV. V was clipped by 1 base and J by 10 bases; unmatched bases: 9. Variable domain in full (rest from reference TRBV11-2 and TRBJ2-1): EAGVAQSPRYKIIEKRQSVAFWCNPISGHATLYWYQQILGQGPKLLIQFQNNGVVDDSQLPKDRFSAERLKGVDSTLKIQPAKLEDSAVYLCASSLGSGAAGEQFFGPGTRLTVL.